Each of the 19 T cell receptor beta chains below was sequenced from the same sample in a study of cytomegalovirus exposure and HLA in healthy donors. Both 60 Vbeta primers and 13 Jbeta primers went into the PCR. Sequencing used immunoSEQ multiplex PCR; TCRdb keeps in-frame clones, though not all of them. The table has about 120,000 clones, around 80% seen once. The sequenced material came from PBMCs. Receptors were obtained from a woman aged 18-29 years in good health and CMV-seronegative.

The genes are TRBV11-3 and TRBJ1-4, with TRBD1 matching 8 bases. The germline CDR1 and CDR2 sequences are SGHNT and YENEEA. This CDR3 spans 16 amino acids. Trimming at V came to 1 base and at J to 13 bases, leaving 14 bases not matched to a gene. The CDR3 spells CASSLAGTGPAWVLFF. CDR3 sequence (DNA): TGTGCCAGCAGCTTAGCTGGGACAGGCCCCGCCTGGGTACTGTTTTTT.

The rearrangement links TRBV27 to TRBJ1-2; 8 nucleotides line up with TRBD1. Looked up from germline, CDR1 is MNHEY and CDR2 is SMNVEV (reference sequence). J gave up 4 bases and V 10 bases, and 5 bases lay outside the gene matches. This CDR3 contains 12 residues. The CDR3 loop is CATGGQGYGYTF. Here the CDR3 DNA reads TGTGCCACCGGAGGACAGGGCTATGGCTACACCTTC.

The rearrangement links TRBV10-3 to TRBJ2-7; 7 nucleotides agree with TRBD1. CDR1 ENHRY and CDR2 SYGVKD come from the germline V gene. V lost 8 bases, J lost 2 bases, and 9 bases stayed unmatched. The CDR3 totals 14 residues. The CDR3 region has the DNA TGTGCCATCGCCACAGGGGCTCCACCCTACGAGCAGTACTTC. It yields the protein CAIATGAPPYEQYF.

J is TRBJ2-1 and V is TRBV19; possibly TRBD1 for D (6 bases). The CDR3 is 13 residues long. Germline assignment: CDR1 LNHDA and CDR2 SQIVND (reference sequence). Trimming stripped 1 base from V and 9 bases from J, with 10 bases between. The CDR3 reads CASSIVGGGEQFF. In DNA, the CDR3 is TGTGCCAGTAGTATAGTTGGGGGCGGTGAGCAGTTCTTC.

V usage is TRBV2 and J usage is TRBJ1-1; 8 bases are shared with TRBD1. Trimming removed 6 bases from V and 3 bases from J; junction bases left unmatched: 6. Germline loops: CDR1 SNHLY, CDR2 FYNNEI. CDR3 length: 14 residues. DNA of the CDR3: TGTGCCAGCAGGACAGGGGAGGGTGACACTGAAGCTTTCTTT. Protein product: CASRTGEGDTEAFF. Together with reference TRBV2 and TRBJ1-1, the CDR3 gives the full variable domain: EPEVTQTPSHQVTQMGQEVILRCVPISNHLYFYWYRQILGQKVEFLVSFYNNEISEKSEIFDDQFSVERPDGSNFTLKIRSTKLEDSAMYFCASRTGEGDTEAFFGQGTRLTVV.

V and J are TRBV7-3 and TRBJ2-3, with D perhaps TRBD1 (6 bases). Germline V CDR1 and CDR2: SGHTA, FQGTGA. V was trimmed by 2 bases and J by 2 bases, leaving 14 bases between them. The CDR3 runs 16 residues. DNA for the CDR3: TGTGCCAGCAGCTTAGGGCTGGGGGCCTCCACAGATACGCAGTATTTT. This encodes CASSLGLGASTDTQYF.

The V and J genes are TRBV18 and TRBJ1-4, with D possibly being TRBD1 (6 bases). V was clipped by 4 bases and J by 6 bases, with 9 bases between them. The CDR3 extends over 13 amino acids. Germline CDR1 and CDR2: KGHSH and LQKENI. The CDR3 spells CASSLNRDEKLFF. CDR3 nucleotide sequence: TGTGCCAGCTCACTCAACAGGGATGAAAAACTGTTTTTT.

The chain couples TRBV30 to TRBJ1-3; D gene ambiguous. The CDR3 is 13 amino acids. Trimming cost V 2 bases and J 2 bases, with 7 bases left between them. Germline lookup yields CDR1 GTSNPN and CDR2 SVGIG (reference sequence). For the CDR3, the DNA is TGTGCCTGGAGTTCGGGAGCTGGAAACACCATATATTTT. It encodes CAWSSGAGNTIYF.

The chain carries TRBV13 and TRBJ2-3; no reliable D call. The CDR3 consists of 14 residues. The V and J ends lost 3 bases and 7 bases respectively, with 14 bases between them. Germline CDR1 PRHDT, CDR2 FYEKMQ (reference sequence). CDR3 sequence: CASSFSGNLNTQYF. The DNA of the CDR3 is TGTGCCAGCAGCTTTTCAGGCAACCTGAATACGCAGTATTTT.

The chain has TRBV27 and TRBJ2-1; maybe TRBD2 (5 bases). V was clipped by 0 bases and J by 7 bases, with 19 bases between them. Per the germline V gene, CDR1 is MNHEY and CDR2 is SMNVEV (reference sequence). The CDR3 runs 17 residues. CDR3 in amino acids: CASSLSVVLAARNEQFF. CDR3 DNA sequence: TGTGCCAGCAGTTTATCGGTGGTGCTAGCTGCTCGGAATGAGCAGTTCTTC.

The chain carries TRBV18 and TRBJ2-2; D is uncertain. V lost 3 bases and J 7 bases, leaving 12 bases between the germline ends. Germline V gene data show CDR1 as KGHSH and CDR2 as LQKENI. The CDR3 runs to 14 residues. Written as DNA, the CDR3 is TGTGCCAGCTCACCGGGCAAGGCGATCGGGGAGCTGTTTTTT. Protein: CASSPGKAIGELFF.

The chain is built from TRBV5-1 and TRBJ2-1; the match to TRBD2 covers 7 bases. The CDR3 runs 13 residues. Germline-derived CDR1 and CDR2 are SGHRS and YFSETQ. With V trimmed by 3 bases and J by 7 bases, 4 bases remained unmatched. The CDR3 is CASSWRLANEQFF. The CDR3 bases are TGCGCCAGCAGCTGGAGACTAGCTAATGAGCAGTTCTTC.

The chain carries TRBV30 and TRBJ2-1, with D tentatively TRBD2 (7 bases). Between the trimmed V and J ends, which lost 0 bases and 7 bases, there was a span of 19 bases. CDR1 GTSNPN and CDR2 SVGIG come from the germline V gene (reference sequence). This CDR3 is 16 amino acids long. The CDR3 coding sequence is TGTGCCTGGAGTGTGGGGTGGCCGGGGGGCCCTAATGAGCAGTTCTTC. The encoded protein is CAWSVGWPGGPNEQFF. Using reference TRBV30 and TRBJ2-1 for the parts outside the CDR3, the full variable domain is SQTIHQWPATLVQPVGSPLSLECTVEGTSNPNLYWYRQAAGRGLQLLFYSVGIGQISSEVPQNLSASRPQDRQFILSSKKLLLSDSGFYLCAWSVGWPGGPNEQFFGPGTRLTVL.

This rearrangement joins TRBV13 to TRBJ2-5, with 10 bases lining up with TRBD1. The J call may not be correct, given that the DNA end is closer to TRBJ2-7. Per the germline V gene, CDR1 is PRHDT and CDR2 is FYEKMQ (reference sequence). CDR3 length: 15 residues. CDR3 in amino acids: CASSNPGQGKNEQYF. CDR3 bases: TGTGCCAGCAGCAACCCGGGACAGGGGAAGAACGAGCAGTACTTC.

In nucleotides, the CDR3 is TGCAGCGCCCTAGGCGGGTCCACTGAAGCTTTCTTT. Translation gives CSALGGSTEAFF. The chain uses TRBV29-1 and TRBJ1-1; no reliable D call. V was clipped by 7 bases and J by 4 bases, with 13 bases between them. Germline values: CDR1 SQVTM, CDR2 ANQGSEA. The length of the CDR3 is 12 residues.

The chain is built from TRBV19 and TRBJ1-5, with TRBD1 as a possible D gene (5 bases). In germline, CDR1 is LNHDA, CDR2 SQIVND (reference sequence). The CDR3 extends over 16 amino acids. V was cut by 7 bases and J by 1 base, with 17 bases left in between. CDR3 residues: CASKAGGGPSNQPQHF. DNA of the CDR3: TGTGCCAGTAAAGCTGGGGGGGGACCCAGCAATCAGCCCCAGCATTTT.

V is TRBV14 and J is TRBJ2-7; the D gene is possibly TRBD2 (6 bases). This CDR3 region has 14 residues. The germline V and J ends were trimmed by 4 bases and 2 bases, with 12 bases remaining between them. Germline CDR1 SGHDN, CDR2 FVKESK. DNA of the CDR3: TGTGCCAGCAGCCGAGGGACTTCTGCCTACGAGCAGTACTTC. It encodes CASSRGTSAYEQYF.

This clone has more than one count but fewer than ten. The chain joins TRBV2 to TRBJ2-7; D perhaps matches TRBD2 (6 bases). CDR1 SNHLY and CDR2 FYNNEI come from the germline V gene. V was pared by 6 bases and J by 0 bases, with 12 bases between. The CDR3 covers 14 residues. The CDR3 coding sequence is TGTGCCAGCAGAGACCGGGGGTTCTCCTACGAGCAGTACTTC. Translating gives CASRDRGFSYEQYF.

The chain uses TRBV10-2 and TRBJ2-4, with TRBD2 matching 14 bases. V lost 3 bases to trimming and J lost 8 bases; unmatched junction nucleotides: 6. CDR3 size: 16 residues. Looked up from germline, CDR1 is WSHSY and CDR2 is SAAADI. This CDR3 reads CASSDRLAGGRDIQYF. Written as DNA, the CDR3 is TGCGCCAGCAGTGATAGACTAGCGGGAGGGCGGGACATTCAGTACTTC.